The rows below give T cell receptor beta chains drawn from one sample of a study of regulatory T cells in long-lasting Graves disease. TCRdb independently ran MiXCR on the multiplex PCR reads; one entry per CDR3 protein. The table lists 500,000 to 800,000 distinct CDR3 sequences, 30% of them singletons. The input for sequencing was peripheral blood mononuclear cells (PBMCs), taken when the disease was refractory, from a patient treated with antithyroid drugs. Source of these receptors: a female donor with Graves disease. CDR3s include the opening cysteine and the closing phenylalanine or tryptophan. A D gene is named only where the DNA matches it firmly. The size of a clone is reported for some rows only, either as once, few or many, or as a class for expanded clones.

TRBV10-2	TRBJ1-5	TRBD1	once	TGTGCCAGCAGTTCCGACTCGGGACAGAGCAATCAGCCCCAGCATTTT	CASSSDSGQSNQPQHF
TRBV10-3	TRBJ2-5	TRBD2	many	TGTGCCATCGCCAGGACTAGCGGGAGAGAGCAAGAGACCCAGTACTTC	CAIARTSGREQETQYF
TRBV28	TRBJ1-1	NA	NA	TGTGCCATTTCCGAGCCTGGGAACACTGAAGCTTTCTTT	CAISEPGNTEAFF
TRBV11-2	TRBJ2-2	NA	many	TGTGCCAGCAGCTCACAGGGTTTCCCCGGGGAGCTGTTTTTT	CASSSQGFPGELFF
TRBV25-1	TRBJ1-2	NA	once	TGTGCCAGCAGTGAAGGAGGGAAGGATAACTATGGCTACACCTTC	CASSEGGKDNYGYTF
TRBV5-1	TRBJ1-5	TRBD1	many	TGTGCCAGCAGCTTAGATGGGACAGGGGATCAGCCCCAGCATTTT	CASSLDGTGDQPQHF
TRBV6-2/TRBV6-3	TRBJ1-2	NA	few	TGTGCCAGCAGCTGGAGGGGTGGCTACACCTTC	CASSWRGGYTF
TRBV11-1	TRBJ2-5	NA	many	TGTGCCAGCAGCTTAGTAGCGGTGGAGACCCAGTACTTC	CASSLVAVETQYF
TRBV20-1	TRBJ1-4	NA	NA	TGCAGTGCAGGGACGAGTTTCCTAGTTGAAAAACTGTTTTTT	CSAGTSFLVEKLFF
TRBV7-6	TRBJ1-2	TRBD1	few	TGTGCCAGCAGCTCAGAGACAGGGGGGTATGGCTACACCTTC	CASSSETGGYGYTF
TRBV28	TRBJ2-5	TRBD2	many	TGTGCCAGCAATTTTCAGGGGAGCGGGAGTGTCAAGACCCAGTACTTC	CASNFQGSGSVKTQYF
TRBV11-2	TRBJ2-4	NA	many	TGTGCCAGCAGCTCGAGACTAGCCAAAAACATTCAGTACTTC	CASSSRLAKNIQYF
TRBV3-1	TRBJ1-1	NA	few	TGTGCCAGCGAACGAAAGGGGAACACTGAAGCTTTCTTT	CASERKGNTEAFF
TRBV29-1	TRBJ1-1	NA	few	TGCAGCGCAGAATTGGGAGTGAGGACTGAAGCTTTCTTT	CSAELGVRTEAFF
TRBV6-1	TRBJ2-4	TRBD2	NA	TGTGCCAGCAGCCAAGAGGCAGCGGGAGGGGACATTCAGTACTTC	CASSQEAAGGDIQYF
TRBV7-6	TRBJ2-5	NA	few	TGTGCCAGCAGCCCAAACGGAGGGGTCCAAGAGACCCAGTACTTC	CASSPNGGVQETQYF
TRBV20-1	TRBJ2-7	TRBD1	NA	TGCAGTGCTAGAGATCTGCGGACAGGGATCTACGAGCAGTACTTC	CSARDLRTGIYEQYF
TRBV6-1	TRBJ1-1	TRBD1	NA	TGTGCCAGCAGCCGGGACAGGGTAAGCACTGAAGCTTTCTTT	CASSRDRVSTEAFF
TRBV12-5	TRBJ2-7	NA	NA	TGTGCTAGTGGTTTGGTCAGGGCCAACGAGCAGTACTTC	CASGLVRANEQYF
TRBV7-3	TRBJ2-5	NA	few	TGTGCCAGCAGCCCTGGTCCAGGGGAGACCCAGTACTTC	CASSPGPGETQYF
TRBV14	TRBJ1-1	NA	NA	TGTGCCAGCAGCCAAAGGGCCCAGGGCACTGAAGCTTTCTTT	CASSQRAQGTEAFF
TRBV6-2/TRBV6-3	TRBJ2-7	TRBD2	few	TGTGCCAGCACACCGAGCGGGAGACTCTACGAGCAGTACTTC	CASTPSGRLYEQYF
TRBV7-2	TRBJ1-1	TRBD1	few	TGTGCCAGCAGACCCGGACAGGACCCCGTTGAAGCTTTCTTT	CASRPGQDPVEAFF
TRBV6-1	TRBJ1-1	NA	NA	TGTGCCAGCAGTGACTACAGGGACACTGAAGCTTTCTTT	CASSDYRDTEAFF
TRBV2	TRBJ2-5	TRBD1	NA	TGTGCCAGCAGGAAGACAGGGGCTTTGGGGGAGACCCAGTACTTC	CASRKTGALGETQYF
TRBV5-1	TRBJ1-2	TRBD1	NA	TGCGCCAGCAGCCCGGGAGACAGGGGGGCTTATGGCTACACCTTC	CASSPGDRGAYGYTF
TRBV27	TRBJ1-5	NA	NA	TGTGCCAGCAGTTTTGCGATTAGCAATCAGCCCCAGCATTTT	CASSFAISNQPQHF